This T cell receptor (beta chain) was sequenced for a study of shared clonotypes between healthy human individuals. Study details: Researchers drew samples from two women and a few men aged 18 to 49.

Worth noting for this clone: The antigen is not known.

General study findings and limits: In a few donors, about 5% of naive CD4 clonotypes appeared in common. A generally larger estimated richness was seen in naive subsets than in memory subsets.

The donors were all Caucasian adults (living in Nashville, Tennessee). Measured with immunoSEQ multiplex PCR; TCRdb has only the in-frame clones, and not every one. Counted here are about 1.1 million clones, 70% to 80% occurring once; the ten biggest clones make up around 0.61%. With 8 bases clipped from V and 7 bases from J, the junction kept 5 bases outside the gene matches. The CDR3 runs to 13 residues. The V gene's germline CDR1 is SGHTA and CDR2 FQGTGA. The sequenced sample was memory CD4+ T cells from PBMCs. Subset denoted: CD45RA-negative fraction. This clonotype was obtained from a man between 18 and 29 years old in good health. Some clones in this sample may be carry-over from other donors' samples. This chain links TRBV7-3 with TRBJ1-6; 7 bases are shared with TRBD1. This CDR3 is CASGTGQNSPLHF. For the CDR3, the DNA is TGTGCCAGCGGCACGGGACAGAATTCACCCCTCCACTTT.